This record concerns one T cell receptor beta chain sequence. Its antigen is still unknown. No much larger clone exists at a distance of one base, and base qualities are not known. This specimen comes from a study of response to subunit inactivated influenza vaccine (dated by TCRdb to the late 2010s). Study-level background: Deep quantitative profiling of the T cell receptor repertoire was used in the study to follow responses to a trivalent subunit inactivated influenza vaccine.

Libraries came from RT-PCR. Sequencer: Illumina HiSeq 2500. TCRdb itself trimmed the public reads at Q25 with fastp, ran MiXCR and retained productive beta chains. CDR3 protein sequences are deduplicated, and each keeps its most common genes and DNA. This sample comprises 650,000 to 700,000 distinct CDR3 sequences, about a sixth of them detected only once. Of the sample, around a tenth is held by the ten largest clones. CDR3 length: 12 amino acids, cysteine to phenylalanine. Of the read, only the CDR3 DNA is kept; its 36 bases are in frame from base 1. In the germline V gene (reference sequence), CDR1 corresponds to SEHNR and CDR2 to FQNEAQ. V is clipped by 5 bases and J by 9 bases, and the sequence between their germline boundaries is 12 bases long. General findings and caveats noted by the study authors: The authors proposed that each seasonal influenza vaccination may bring in only a limited number of new T cells.

Sequencing was performed on PBMCs from blood, taken about 13 days after vaccination. The chain was built from TRBV7-9 and TRBJ2-3, with no reliable assignment of the D segment. The sequence was collected from a man aged 45-65 years who received an inactivated influenza vaccine. Donor details come from another sample of the same person, matched by shared clones. DNA sequence: TGTGCCAGCAGCCCGCTCGATCGGACGCAGTATTTT. Translated, it gives CASSPLDRTQYF.